This T cell receptor beta chain was identified in a study of cytomegalovirus exposure and HLA in healthy donors. With 3 bases removed from V and 6 bases from J, the gap between germline ends came to 10 bases. Looked up from germline, CDR1 is SGHVS and CDR2 is FQNEAQ. This CDR3 is 13 amino acids long. Remarks on this clone: What it binds is not known.

Researchers ran the PCR with 60 Vbeta and 13 Jbeta primers. Profiling relied on immunoSEQ multiplex PCR, and the TCRdb table lists in-frame clones only, not all of them. The data show about 120,000 clones, over 60% seen once. Study-level results: HLA alleles showed associations with around 15,000 TCR beta sequences in a later analysis, at a 0.05 false discovery rate. Confirmation in vitro established that a few CMV-associated chains were specific for CMV antigens. In a later analysis, an Asian-associated ancestry cluster reportedly showed fewer N-insertions than the approximately 660-donor mean.

This TCR was recovered from a female donor in good health and CMV-seronegative. The sample taken for sequencing was PBMCs. The chain has TRBV7-8 and TRBJ2-3; unclear D gene. The CDR3 nucleotides read TGTGCCAGCAGCTTTAGGAGCCCGGATACGCAGTATTTT. Residues: CASSFRSPDTQYF.